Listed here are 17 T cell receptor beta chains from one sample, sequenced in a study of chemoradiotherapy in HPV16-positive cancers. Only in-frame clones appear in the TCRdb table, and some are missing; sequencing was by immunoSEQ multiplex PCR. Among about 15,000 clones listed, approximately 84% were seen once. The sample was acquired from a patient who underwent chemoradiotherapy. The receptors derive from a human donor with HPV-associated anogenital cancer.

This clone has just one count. The CDR3 loop reads CASSPLLETQYF. The CDR3 coding sequence is TGTGCCAGCTCACCACTATTGGAGACCCAGTACTTC. The V call is TRBV18, the J call TRBJ2-5; D uncertain. The CDR3 totals 12 residues. V shed 1 base and J shed 5 bases, with 5 bases lying between them. Germline V gene data show CDR1 as KGHSH and CDR2 as LQKENI.

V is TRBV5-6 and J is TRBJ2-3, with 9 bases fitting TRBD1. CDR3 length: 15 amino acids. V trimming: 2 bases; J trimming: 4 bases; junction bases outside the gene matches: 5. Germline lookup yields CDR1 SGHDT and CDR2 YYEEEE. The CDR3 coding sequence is TGTGCCAGCAGCTTTCGCCGGGACAGGGCAGATACGCAGTATTTT. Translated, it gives CASSFRRDRADTQYF.

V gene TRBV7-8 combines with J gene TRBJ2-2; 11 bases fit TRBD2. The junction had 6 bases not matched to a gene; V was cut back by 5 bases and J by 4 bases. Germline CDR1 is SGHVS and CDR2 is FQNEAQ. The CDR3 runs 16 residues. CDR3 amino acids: CASSDFSGGVTGELFF. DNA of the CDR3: TGTGCCAGCAGCGATTTTAGCGGGGGGGTCACCGGGGAGCTGTTTTTT.

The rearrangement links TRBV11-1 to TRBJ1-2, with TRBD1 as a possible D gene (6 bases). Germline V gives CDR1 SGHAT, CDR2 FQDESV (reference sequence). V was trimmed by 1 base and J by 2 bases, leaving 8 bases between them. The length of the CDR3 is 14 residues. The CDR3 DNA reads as TGTGCCAGCAGCTTAGACAGGGACAACTATGGCTACACCTTC. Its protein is CASSLDRDNYGYTF.

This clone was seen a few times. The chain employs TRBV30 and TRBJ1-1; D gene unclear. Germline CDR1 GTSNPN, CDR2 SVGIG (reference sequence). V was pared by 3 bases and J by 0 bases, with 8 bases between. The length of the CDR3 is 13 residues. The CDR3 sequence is CAWRTSLNTEAFF. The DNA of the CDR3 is TGTGCCTGGAGAACAAGTCTGAACACTGAAGCTTTCTTT.

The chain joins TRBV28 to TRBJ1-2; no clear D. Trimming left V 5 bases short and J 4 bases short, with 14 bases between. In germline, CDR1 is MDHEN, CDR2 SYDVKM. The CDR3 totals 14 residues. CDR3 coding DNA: TGTGCCAGCAGTGACTACGGGGTGAGCTATGGCTACACCTTC. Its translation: CASSDYGVSYGYTF.

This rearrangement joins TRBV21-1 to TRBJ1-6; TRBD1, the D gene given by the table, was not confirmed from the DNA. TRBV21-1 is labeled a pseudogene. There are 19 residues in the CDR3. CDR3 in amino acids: CASSRTGTGDYNGNSPLHF. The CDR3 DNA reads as TGTGCCAGCAGCAGAACCGGGACAGGGGACTATAACGGGAATTCACCCCTCCACTTT.

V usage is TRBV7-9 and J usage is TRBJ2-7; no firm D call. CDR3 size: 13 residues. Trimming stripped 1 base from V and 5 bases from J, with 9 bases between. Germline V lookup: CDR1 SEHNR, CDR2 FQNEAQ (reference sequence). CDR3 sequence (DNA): TGTGCCAGCAGCTTAGTTTCAACGCACGAGCAGTACTTC. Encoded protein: CASSLVSTHEQYF. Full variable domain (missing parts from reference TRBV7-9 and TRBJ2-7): DTGVSQNPRHKITKRGQNVTFRCDPISEHNRLYWYRQTLGQGPEFLTYFQNEAQLEKSRLLSDRFSAERPKGSFSTLEIQRTEQGDSAMYLCASSLVSTHEQYFGPGTRLTVT.

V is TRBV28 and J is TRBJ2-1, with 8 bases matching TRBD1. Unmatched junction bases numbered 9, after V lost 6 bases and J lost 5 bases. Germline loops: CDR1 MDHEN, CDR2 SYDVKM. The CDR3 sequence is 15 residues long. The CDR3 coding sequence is TGTGCCAGCAGCCCGGGACAGGTCCCCAACAATGAGCAGTTCTTC. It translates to CASSPGQVPNNEQFF. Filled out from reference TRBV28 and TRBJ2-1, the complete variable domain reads DVKVTQSSRYLVKRTGEKVFLECVQDMDHENMFWYRQDPGLGLRLIYFSYDVKMKEKGDIPEGYSVSREKKERFSLILESASTNQTSMYLCASSPGQVPNNEQFFGPGTRLTVL.

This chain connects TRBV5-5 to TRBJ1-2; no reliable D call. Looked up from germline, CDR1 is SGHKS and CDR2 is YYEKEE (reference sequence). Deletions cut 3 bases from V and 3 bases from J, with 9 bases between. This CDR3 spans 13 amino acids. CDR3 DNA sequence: TGTGCCAGCAGCTCCACGGGTGACTATGGCTACACCTTC. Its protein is CASSSTGDYGYTF.

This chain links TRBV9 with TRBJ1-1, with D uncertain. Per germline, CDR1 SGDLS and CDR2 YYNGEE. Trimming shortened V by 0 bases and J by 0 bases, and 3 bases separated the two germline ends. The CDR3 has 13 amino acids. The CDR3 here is CASSVVVNTEAFF. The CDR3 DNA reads TGTGCCAGCAGCGTAGTGGTGAACACTGAAGCTTTCTTT.

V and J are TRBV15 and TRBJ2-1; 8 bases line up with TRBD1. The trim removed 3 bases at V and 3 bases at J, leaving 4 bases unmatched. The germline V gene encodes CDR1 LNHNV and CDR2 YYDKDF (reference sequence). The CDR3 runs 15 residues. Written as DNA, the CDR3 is TGTGCCACCAGCAGCCTACAGGGGGTCTACAATGAGCAGTTCTTC. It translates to CATSSLQGVYNEQFF.

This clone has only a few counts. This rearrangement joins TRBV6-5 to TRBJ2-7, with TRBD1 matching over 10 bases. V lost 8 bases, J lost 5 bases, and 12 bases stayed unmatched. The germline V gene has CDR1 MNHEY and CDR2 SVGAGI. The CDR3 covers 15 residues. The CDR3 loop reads CASRRADRGLHEQYF. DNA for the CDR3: TGTGCCAGCCGCCGTGCTGACAGGGGGCTCCACGAGCAGTACTTC.

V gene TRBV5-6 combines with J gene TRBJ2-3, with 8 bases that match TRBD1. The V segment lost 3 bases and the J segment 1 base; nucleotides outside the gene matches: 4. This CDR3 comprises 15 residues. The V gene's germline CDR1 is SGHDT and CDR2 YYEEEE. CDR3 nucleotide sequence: TGTGCCAGCAGCTCGCAGGGGGCTGGCACAGATACGCAGTATTTT. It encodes CASSSQGAGTDTQYF.

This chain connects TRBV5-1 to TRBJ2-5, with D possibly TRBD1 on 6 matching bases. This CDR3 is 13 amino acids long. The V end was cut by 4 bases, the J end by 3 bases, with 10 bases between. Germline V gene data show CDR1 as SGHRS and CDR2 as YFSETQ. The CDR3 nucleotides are TGCGCCAGCAGCACCGCAGGGGAAGAGACCCAGTACTTC. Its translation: CASSTAGEETQYF.

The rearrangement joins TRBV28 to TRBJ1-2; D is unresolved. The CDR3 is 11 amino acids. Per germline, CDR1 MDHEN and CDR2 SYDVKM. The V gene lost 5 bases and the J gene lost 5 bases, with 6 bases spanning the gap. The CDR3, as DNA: TGTGCCAGCAGTGACGTTTATGGCTACACCTTC. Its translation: CASSDVYGYTF.

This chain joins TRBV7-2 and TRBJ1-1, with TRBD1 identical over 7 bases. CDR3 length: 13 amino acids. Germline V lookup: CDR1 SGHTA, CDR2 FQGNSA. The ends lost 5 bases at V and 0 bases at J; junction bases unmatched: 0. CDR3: CASSDRVNTEAFF. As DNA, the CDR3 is TGTGCCAGCAGCGACAGGGTGAACACTGAAGCTTTCTTT.